The source of this T cell receptor (beta chain) is a study of blood T cells in healthy people across ages. As regards this clonotype: The target antigen is unknown.

The CDR3 is 11 residues long. Germline V gives CDR1 SGHTA, CDR2 FQGNSA. Trimming removed 3 bases from V and 8 bases from J, with 7 bases in between. The use of a sample-barcoded 5' primer and a J-beta primer mix characterized a second PCR of about 7 to 12 cycles. With 12 random nucleotides, a template-switch adaptor tagged each individual cDNA molecule. Per sample, CDR3-containing paired-end reads numbered at least 2.5 million. In TCRdb, the 5' RACE reads were re-called with MiXCR into one record per CDR3 protein. The repertoire holds about 1.4 million distinct CDR3 sequences, 55% to 75% seen once, with approximately 7% in the top ten. General observations from the study: Donor CMV status, an unknown factor, possibly confounded changes in expanded clonotypes.

The chain employs TRBV7-2 and TRBJ1-1; no firm D call. The sequencing sample was made of blood. The sequence came from a man between 18 and 29 years old in good health. The CDR3: CASSFAWEAFF. The CDR3 coding sequence is TGTGCCAGCAGCTTTGCGTGGGAAGCTTTCTTT. The variable domain in full, with the rest retrieved from reference TRBV7-2 and TRBJ1-1, is GAGVSQSPSNKVTEKGKDVELRCDPISGHTALYWYRQSLGQGLEFLIYFQGNSAPDKSGLPSDRFSAERTGGSVSTLTIQRTQQEDSAVYLCASSFAWEAFFGQGTRLTVV.